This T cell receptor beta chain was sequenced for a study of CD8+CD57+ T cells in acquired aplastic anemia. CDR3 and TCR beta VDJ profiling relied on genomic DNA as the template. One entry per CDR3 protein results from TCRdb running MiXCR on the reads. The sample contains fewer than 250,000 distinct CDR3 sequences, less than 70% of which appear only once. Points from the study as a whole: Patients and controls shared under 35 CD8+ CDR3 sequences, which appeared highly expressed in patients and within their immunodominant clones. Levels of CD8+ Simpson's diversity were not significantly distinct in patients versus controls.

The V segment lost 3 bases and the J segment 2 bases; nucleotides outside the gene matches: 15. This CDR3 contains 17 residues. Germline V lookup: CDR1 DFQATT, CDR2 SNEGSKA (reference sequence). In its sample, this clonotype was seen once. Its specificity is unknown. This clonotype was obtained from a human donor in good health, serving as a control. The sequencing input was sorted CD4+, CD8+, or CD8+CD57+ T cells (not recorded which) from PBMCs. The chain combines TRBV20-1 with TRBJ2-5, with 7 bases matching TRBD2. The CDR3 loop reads CSARSSAGVTVQETQYF. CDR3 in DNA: TGCAGTGCTAGGAGTTCGGCGGGAGTAACAGTACAAGAGACCCAGTACTTC.